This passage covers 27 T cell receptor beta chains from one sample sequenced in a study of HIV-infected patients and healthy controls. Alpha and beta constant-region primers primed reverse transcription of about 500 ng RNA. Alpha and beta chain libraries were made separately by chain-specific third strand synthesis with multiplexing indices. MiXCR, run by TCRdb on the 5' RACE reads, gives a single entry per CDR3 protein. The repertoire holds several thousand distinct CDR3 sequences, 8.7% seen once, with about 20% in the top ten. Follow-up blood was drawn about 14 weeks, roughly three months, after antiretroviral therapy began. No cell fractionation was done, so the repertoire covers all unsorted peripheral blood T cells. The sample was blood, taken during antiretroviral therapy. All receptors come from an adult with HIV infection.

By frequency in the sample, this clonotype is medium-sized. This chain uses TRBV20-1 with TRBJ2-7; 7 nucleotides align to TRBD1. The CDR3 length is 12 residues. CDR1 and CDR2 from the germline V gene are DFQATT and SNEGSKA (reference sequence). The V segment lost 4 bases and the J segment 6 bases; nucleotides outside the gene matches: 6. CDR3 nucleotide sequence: TGCAGTGCTAACAGACAGGGTGGCGAGCAGTACTTC. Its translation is CSANRQGGEQYF.

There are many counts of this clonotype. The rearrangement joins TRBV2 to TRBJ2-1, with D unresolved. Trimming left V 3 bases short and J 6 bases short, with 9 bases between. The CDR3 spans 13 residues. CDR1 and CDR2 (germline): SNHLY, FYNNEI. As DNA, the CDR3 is TGTGCCAGCAGTGAGTCGTATCGCAATGAGCAGTTCTTC. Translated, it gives CASSESYRNEQFF.

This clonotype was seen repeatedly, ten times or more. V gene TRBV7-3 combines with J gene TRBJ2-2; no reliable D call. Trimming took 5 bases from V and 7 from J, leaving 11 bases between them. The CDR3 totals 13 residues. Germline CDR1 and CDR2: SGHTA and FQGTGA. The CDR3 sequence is CASSRGAGGELFF. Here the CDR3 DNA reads TGTGCCAGCAGCCGAGGCGCAGGCGGGGAGCTGTTTTTT. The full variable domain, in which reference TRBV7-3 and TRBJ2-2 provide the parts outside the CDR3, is GAGVSQTPSNKVTEKGKYVELRCDPISGHTALYWYRQSLGQGPEFLIYFQGTGAADDSGLPNDRFFAVRPEGSVSTLKIQRTERGDSAVYLCASSRGAGGELFFGEGSRLTVL.

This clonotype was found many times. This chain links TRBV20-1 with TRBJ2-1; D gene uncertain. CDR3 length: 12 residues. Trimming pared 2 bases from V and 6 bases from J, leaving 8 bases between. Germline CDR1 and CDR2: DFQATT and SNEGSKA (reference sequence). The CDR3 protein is CSARLPSNEQFF. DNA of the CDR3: TGCAGTGCTAGATTGCCTTCCAATGAGCAGTTCTTC.

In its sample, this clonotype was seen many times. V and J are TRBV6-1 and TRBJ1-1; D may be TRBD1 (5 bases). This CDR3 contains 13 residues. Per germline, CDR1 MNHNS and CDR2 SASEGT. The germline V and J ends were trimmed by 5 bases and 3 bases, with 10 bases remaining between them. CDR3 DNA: TGTGCCAGCAGTCAACAGGAGGACACTGAAGCTTTCTTT. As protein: CASSQQEDTEAFF.

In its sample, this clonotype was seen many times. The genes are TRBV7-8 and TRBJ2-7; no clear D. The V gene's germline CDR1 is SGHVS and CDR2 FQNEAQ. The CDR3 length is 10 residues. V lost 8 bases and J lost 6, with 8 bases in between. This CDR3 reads CASGYPEQYF. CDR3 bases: TGTGCCAGCGGGTACCCCGAGCAGTACTTC.

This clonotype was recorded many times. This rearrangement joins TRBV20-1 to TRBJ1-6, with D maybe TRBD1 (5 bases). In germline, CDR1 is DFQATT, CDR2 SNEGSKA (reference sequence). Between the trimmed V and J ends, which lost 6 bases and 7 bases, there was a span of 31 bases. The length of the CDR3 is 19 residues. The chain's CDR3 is CSAYSPRDDSLGENSPLHF. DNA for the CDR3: TGCAGTGCGTATTCCCCCCGGGACGACTCTTTGGGGGAAAATTCACCCCTCCACTTT.

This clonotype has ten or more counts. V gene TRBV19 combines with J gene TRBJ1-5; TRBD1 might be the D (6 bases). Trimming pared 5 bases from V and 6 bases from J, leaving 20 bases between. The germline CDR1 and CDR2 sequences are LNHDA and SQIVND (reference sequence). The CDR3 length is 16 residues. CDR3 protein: CASSPTRGARGQPQHF. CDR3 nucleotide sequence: TGTGCCAGTAGTCCCACCCGGGGGGCGCGCGGTCAGCCCCAGCATTTT.

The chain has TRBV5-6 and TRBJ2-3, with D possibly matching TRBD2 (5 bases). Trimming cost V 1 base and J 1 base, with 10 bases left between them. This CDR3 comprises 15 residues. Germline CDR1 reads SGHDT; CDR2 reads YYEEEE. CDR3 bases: TGTGCCAGCAGCTTGATAGCGACGGGCACAGATACGCAGTATTTT. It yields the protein CASSLIATGTDTQYF.

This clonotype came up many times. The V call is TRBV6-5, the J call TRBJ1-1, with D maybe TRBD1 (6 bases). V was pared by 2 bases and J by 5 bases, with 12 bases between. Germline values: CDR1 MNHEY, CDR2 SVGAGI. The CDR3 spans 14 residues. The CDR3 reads CASSYAGAGTEAFF. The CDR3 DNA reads TGTGCCAGCAGTTACGCAGGGGCGGGAACTGAAGCTTTCTTT.

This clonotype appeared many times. CDR3 sequence reads: CALTDLTEAFF. DNA for the CDR3: TGTGCCCTTACGGATCTCACTGAAGCTTTCTTT. The genes are TRBV6-1 and TRBJ1-1; D remains ambiguous. CDR1 and CDR2 from the germline V gene are MNHNS and SASEGT. Trimming took 11 bases from V and 4 from J, leaving 11 bases between them. The length of the CDR3 is 11 residues.

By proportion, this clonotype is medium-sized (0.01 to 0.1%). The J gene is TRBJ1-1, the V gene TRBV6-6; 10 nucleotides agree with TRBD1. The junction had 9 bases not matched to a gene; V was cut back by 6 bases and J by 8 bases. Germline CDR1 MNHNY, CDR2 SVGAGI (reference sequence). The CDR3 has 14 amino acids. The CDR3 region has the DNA TGTGCCAGCAGCCCCCGGGGGACAGGGGAAGAAGCTTTCTTT. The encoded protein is CASSPRGTGEEAFF.

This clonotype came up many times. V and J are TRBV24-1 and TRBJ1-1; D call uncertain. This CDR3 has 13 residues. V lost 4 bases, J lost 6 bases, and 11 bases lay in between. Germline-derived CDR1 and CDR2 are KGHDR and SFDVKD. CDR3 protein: CATSESYGAEAFF. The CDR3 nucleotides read TGTGCCACCAGTGAGTCGTACGGGGCTGAAGCTTTCTTT.

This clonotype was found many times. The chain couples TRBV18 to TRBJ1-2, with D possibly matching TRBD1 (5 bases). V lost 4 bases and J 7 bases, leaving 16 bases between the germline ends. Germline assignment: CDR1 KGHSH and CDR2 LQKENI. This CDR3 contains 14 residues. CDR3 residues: CASSLVAGKSGYTF. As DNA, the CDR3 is TGTGCCAGCTCACTAGTCGCAGGGAAGAGTGGCTACACCTTC.

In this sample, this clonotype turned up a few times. CDR3 loop: CASSPRASGSSYEQYF. CDR3 DNA: TGTGCCAGCTCACCAAGGGCTAGCGGGAGCTCCTACGAGCAGTACTTC. The genes are TRBV18 and TRBJ2-7; 10 bases map to TRBD2. The junction had 4 bases not matched to a gene; V was cut back by 2 bases and J by 0 bases. Germline values: CDR1 KGHSH, CDR2 LQKENI. The CDR3 sequence is 16 residues long.

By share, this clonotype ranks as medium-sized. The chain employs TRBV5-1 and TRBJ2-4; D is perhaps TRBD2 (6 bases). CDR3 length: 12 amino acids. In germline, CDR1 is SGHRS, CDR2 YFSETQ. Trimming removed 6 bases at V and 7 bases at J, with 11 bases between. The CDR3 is CASIGTGNIQYF. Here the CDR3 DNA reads TGCGCCAGCATCGGGACTGGGAACATTCAGTACTTC.

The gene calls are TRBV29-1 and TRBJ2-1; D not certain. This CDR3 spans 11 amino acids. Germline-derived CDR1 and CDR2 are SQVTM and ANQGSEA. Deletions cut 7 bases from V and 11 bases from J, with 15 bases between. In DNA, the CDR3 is TGCAGCGCCATACTGGGTAGTAAGCAGTTCTTC. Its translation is CSAILGSKQFF.

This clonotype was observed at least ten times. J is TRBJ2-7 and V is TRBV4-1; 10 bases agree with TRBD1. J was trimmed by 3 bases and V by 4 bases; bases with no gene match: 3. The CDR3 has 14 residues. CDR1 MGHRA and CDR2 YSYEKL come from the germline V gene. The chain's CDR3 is CASSPGQGNYEQYV. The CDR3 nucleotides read TGCGCCAGCAGCCCGGGACAGGGGAACTACGAGCAGTACGTC.

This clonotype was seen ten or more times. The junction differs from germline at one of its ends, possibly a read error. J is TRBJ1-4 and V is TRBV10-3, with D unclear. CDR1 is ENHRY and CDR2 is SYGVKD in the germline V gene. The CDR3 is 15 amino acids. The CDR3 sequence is CAIRQHGATNGKLFF. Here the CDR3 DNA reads TGTGCCATCAGGCAGCACGGAGCAACTAATGGAAAACTGTTTTTT.

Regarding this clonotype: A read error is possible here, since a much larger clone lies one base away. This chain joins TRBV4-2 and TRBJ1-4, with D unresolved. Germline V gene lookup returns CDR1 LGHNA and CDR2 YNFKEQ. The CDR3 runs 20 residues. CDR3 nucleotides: TGTGCCAGCATCCAAGTTCTGTCATTTCTCCGGGATGCAACTAATGAAAAACTGTTTTTT. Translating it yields CASIQVLSFLRDATNEKLFF.

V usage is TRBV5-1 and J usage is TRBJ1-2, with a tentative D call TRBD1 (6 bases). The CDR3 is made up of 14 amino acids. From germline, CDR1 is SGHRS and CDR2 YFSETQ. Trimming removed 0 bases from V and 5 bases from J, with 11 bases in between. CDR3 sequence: CASSLDQGRYGYTF. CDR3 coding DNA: TGCGCCAGCAGCTTGGATCAGGGGCGTTATGGCTACACCTTC.

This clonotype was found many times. The CDR3 loop reads CASTLGRNTEAFF. Written as DNA, the CDR3 is TGTGCCAGCACCCTAGGCCGGAACACTGAAGCTTTCTTT. V gene TRBV12-3 or TRBV12-4 combines with J gene TRBJ1-1, with D uncertain. The CDR3 consists of 13 residues. V was clipped by 7 bases and J by 1 base, with 10 bases between them.

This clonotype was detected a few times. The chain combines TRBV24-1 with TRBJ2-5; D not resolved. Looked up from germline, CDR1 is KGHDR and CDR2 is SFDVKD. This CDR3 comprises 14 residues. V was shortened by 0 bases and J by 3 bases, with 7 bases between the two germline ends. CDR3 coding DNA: TGTGCCACCAGTGATTTGAACCTCGAAGAGACCCAGTACTTC. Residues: CATSDLNLEETQYF.

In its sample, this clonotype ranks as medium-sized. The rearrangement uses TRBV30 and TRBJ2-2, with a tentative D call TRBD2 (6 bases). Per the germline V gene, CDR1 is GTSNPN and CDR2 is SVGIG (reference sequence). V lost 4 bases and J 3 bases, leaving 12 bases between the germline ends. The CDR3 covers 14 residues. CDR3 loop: CAWKGGEYTGELFF. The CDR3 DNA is TGTGCCTGGAAAGGCGGGGAGTACACCGGGGAGCTGTTTTTT. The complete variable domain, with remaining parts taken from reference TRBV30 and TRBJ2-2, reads SQTIHQWPATLVQPVGSPLSLECTVEGTSNPNLYWYRQAAGRGLQLLFYSVGIGQISSEVPQNLSASRPQDRQFILSSKKLLLSDSGFYLCAWKGGEYTGELFFGEGSRLTVL.

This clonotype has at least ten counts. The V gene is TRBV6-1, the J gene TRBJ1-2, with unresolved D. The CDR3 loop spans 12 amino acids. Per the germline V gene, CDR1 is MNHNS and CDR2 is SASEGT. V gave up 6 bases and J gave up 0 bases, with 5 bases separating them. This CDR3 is CASSQSNYGYTF. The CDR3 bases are TGTGCCAGCAGCCAGTCTAACTATGGCTACACCTTC.

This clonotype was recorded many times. CDR3 sequence reads: CASSEGQGTSPLHF. In DNA, the CDR3 is TGTGCCAGCAGTGAAGGCCAGGGGACTTCACCCCTCCACTTT. V and J are TRBV2 and TRBJ1-6; D is possibly TRBD1 (6 bases). This CDR3 is built from 14 residues. V gave up 1 base and J gave up 9 bases, with 10 bases separating them. CDR1 and CDR2 from the germline V gene are SNHLY and FYNNEI.

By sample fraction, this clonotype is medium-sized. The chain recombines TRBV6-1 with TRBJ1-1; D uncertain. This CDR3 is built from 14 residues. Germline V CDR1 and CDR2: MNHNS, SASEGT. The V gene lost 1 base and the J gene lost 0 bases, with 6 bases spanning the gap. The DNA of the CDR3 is TGTGCCAGCAGTGAAGGGAAGATGAACACTGAAGCTTTCTTT. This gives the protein CASSEGKMNTEAFF.